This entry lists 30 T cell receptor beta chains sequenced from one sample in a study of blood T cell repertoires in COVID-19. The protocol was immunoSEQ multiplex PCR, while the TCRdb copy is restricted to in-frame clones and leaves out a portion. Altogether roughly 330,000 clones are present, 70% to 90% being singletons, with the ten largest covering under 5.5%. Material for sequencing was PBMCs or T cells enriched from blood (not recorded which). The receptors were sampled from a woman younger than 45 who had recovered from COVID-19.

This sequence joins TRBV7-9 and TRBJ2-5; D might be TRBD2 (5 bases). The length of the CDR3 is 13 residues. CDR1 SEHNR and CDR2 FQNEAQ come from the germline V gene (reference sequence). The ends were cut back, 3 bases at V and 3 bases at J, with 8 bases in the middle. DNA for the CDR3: TGTGCCAGCAGCTTTAAGAGGGAAGAGACCCAGTACTTC. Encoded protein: CASSFKREETQYF.

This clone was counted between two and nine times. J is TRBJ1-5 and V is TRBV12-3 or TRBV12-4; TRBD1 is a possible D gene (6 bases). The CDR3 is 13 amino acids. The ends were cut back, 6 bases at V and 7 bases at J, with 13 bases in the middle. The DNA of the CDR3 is TGTGCCAGCAGGACAGGCCCGATACAGCCCCAGCATTTT. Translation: CASRTGPIQPQHF.

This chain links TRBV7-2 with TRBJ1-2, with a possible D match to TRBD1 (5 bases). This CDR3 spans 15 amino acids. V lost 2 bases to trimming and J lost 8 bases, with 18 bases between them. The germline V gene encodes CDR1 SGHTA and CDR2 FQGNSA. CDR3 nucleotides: TGTGCCAGCAGCTTAATCCCGCAGGGCGTTAGGGGCTACACCTTC. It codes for CASSLIPQGVRGYTF.

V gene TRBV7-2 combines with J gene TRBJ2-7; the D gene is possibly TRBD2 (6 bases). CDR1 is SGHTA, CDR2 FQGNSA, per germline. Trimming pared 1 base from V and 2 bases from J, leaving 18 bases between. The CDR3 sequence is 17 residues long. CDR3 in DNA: TGTGCCAGCAGCTTAGTTGCGGGGCCCTACCAACCCTACGAGCAGTACTTC. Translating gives CASSLVAGPYQPYEQYF. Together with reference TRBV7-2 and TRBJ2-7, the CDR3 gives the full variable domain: GAGVSQSPSNKVTEKGKDVELRCDPISGHTALYWYRQSLGQGLEFLIYFQGNSAPDKSGLPSDRFSAERTGGSVSTLTIQRTQQEDSAVYLCASSLVAGPYQPYEQYFGPGTRLTVT.

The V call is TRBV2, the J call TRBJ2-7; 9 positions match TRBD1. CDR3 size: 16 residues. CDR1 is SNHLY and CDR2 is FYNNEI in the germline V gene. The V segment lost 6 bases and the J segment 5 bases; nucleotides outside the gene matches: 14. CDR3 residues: CASRGGGTGRLNEQYF. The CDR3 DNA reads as TGTGCCAGCAGAGGGGGGGGGACAGGGAGGTTAAACGAGCAGTACTTC.

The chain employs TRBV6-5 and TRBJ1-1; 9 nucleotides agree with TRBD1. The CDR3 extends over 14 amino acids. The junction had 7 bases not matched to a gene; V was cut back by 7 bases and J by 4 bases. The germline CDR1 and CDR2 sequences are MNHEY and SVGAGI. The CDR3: CASTRQTGGTEAFF. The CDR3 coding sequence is TGTGCCAGCACAAGACAGACAGGGGGCACTGAAGCTTTCTTT.

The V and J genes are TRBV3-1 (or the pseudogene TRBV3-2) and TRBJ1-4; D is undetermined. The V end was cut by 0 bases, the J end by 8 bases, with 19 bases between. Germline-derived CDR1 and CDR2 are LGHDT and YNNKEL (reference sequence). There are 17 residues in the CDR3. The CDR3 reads CASSQDEVWRFGEKLFF. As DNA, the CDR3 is TGTGCCAGCAGCCAAGATGAGGTATGGAGATTCGGGGAAAAACTGTTTTTT.

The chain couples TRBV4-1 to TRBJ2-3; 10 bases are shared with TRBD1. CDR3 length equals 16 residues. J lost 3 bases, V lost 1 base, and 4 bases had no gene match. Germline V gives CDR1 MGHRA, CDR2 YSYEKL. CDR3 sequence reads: CASSQVGDRGTDTQYF. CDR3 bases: TGCGCCAGCAGCCAAGTTGGGGACAGGGGAACAGATACGCAGTATTTT.

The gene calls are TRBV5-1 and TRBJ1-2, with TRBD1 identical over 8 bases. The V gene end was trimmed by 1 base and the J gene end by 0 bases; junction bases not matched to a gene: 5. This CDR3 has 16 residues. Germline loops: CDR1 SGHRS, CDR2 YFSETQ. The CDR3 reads CASSLSADRANYGYTF. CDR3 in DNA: TGCGCCAGCAGCTTGTCAGCGGACAGGGCTAACTATGGCTACACCTTC.

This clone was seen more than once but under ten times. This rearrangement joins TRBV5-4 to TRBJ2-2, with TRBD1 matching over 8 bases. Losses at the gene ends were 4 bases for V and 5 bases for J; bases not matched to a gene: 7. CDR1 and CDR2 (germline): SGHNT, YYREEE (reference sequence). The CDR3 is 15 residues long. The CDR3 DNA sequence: TGTGCCAGCAGCGGGCGACAGGGGCATACCGGGGAGCTGTTTTTT. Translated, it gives CASSGRQGHTGELFF. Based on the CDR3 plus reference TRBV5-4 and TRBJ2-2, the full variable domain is ETGVTQSPTHLIKTRGQQVTLRCSSQSGHNTVSWYQQALGQGPQFIFQYYREEENGRGNFPPRFSGLQFPNYSSELNVNALELDDSALYLCASSGRQGHTGELFFGEGSRLTVL.

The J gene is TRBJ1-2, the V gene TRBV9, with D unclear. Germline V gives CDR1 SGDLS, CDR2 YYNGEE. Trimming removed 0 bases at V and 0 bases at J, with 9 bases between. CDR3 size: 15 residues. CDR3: CASSVAPDTNYGYTF. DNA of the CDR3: TGTGCCAGCAGCGTAGCTCCAGATACTAACTATGGCTACACCTTC.

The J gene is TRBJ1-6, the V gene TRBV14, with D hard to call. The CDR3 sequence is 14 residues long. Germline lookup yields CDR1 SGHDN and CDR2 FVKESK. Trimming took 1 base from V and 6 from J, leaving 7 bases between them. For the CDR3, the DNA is TGTGCCAGCAGCCAAGGCCAGATTAATTCACCCCTCCACTTT. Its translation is CASSQGQINSPLHF.

For the CDR3, the DNA is TGTGCCAGCAGCTCCGATACTATGCCCTACGAGCAGTACTTC. This sequence encodes CASSSDTMPYEQYF. This chain connects TRBV7-9 to TRBJ2-7; the D is unclear. Germline CDR1 is SEHNR and CDR2 is FQNEAQ (reference sequence). The CDR3 has 14 residues. V gave up 4 bases and J gave up 2 bases, with 12 bases separating them.

The CDR3: CASSVATGMEKLFF. CDR3 DNA sequence: TGTGCCAGCAGCGTAGCTACAGGGATGGAAAAACTGTTTTTT. The chain recombines TRBV9 with TRBJ1-4, with a weak D call TRBD1 (6 bases). The V end was cut by 0 bases, the J end by 8 bases, with 11 bases between. The CDR3 is 14 amino acids. The germline V gene encodes CDR1 SGDLS and CDR2 YYNGEE.

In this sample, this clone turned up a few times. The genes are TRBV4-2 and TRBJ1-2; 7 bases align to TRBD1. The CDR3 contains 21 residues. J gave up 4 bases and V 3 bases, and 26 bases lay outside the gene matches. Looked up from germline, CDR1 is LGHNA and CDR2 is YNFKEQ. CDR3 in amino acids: CASSQEEDRASGRRSFYGYTF. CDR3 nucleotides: TGTGCCAGCAGCCAGGAGGAAGACAGGGCGAGCGGTCGTAGATCGTTCTATGGCTACACCTTC.

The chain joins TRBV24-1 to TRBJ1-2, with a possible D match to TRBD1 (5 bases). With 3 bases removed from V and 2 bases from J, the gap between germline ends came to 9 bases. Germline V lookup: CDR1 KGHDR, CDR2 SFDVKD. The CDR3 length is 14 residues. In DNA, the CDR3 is TGTGCCACCAGTGATGGGGGACTGAACTATGGCTACACCTTC. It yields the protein CATSDGGLNYGYTF.

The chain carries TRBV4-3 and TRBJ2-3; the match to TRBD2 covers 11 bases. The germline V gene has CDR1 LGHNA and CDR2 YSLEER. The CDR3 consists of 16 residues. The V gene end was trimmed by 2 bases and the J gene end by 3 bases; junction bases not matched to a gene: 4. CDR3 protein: CASSQISSGGTDTQYF. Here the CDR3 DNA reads TGCGCCAGCAGCCAAATATCTAGCGGGGGGACAGATACGCAGTATTTT.

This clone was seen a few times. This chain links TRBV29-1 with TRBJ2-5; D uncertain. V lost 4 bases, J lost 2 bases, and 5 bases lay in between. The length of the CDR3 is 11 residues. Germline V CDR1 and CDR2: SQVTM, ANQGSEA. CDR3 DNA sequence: TGCAGCGTTGGGCGGCAAGAGACCCAGTACTTC. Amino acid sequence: CSVGRQETQYF.

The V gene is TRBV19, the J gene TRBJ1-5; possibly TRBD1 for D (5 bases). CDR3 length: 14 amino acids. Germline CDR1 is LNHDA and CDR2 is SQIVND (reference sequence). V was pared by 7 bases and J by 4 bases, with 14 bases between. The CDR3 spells CASTVSGGNQPQHF. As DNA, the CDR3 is TGTGCCAGTACCGTATCGGGGGGGAATCAGCCCCAGCATTTT.

The CDR3: CASSQLPGLAGGLDTQYF. CDR3 nucleotide sequence: TGCGCCAGCAGCCAACTCCCCGGACTAGCGGGGGGCCTCGATACGCAGTATTTT. The chain uses TRBV4-1 and TRBJ2-3, with 14 bases identical to TRBD2. Losses at the gene ends were 2 bases for V and 6 bases for J; bases not matched to a gene: 10. The germline gives CDR1 MGHRA, CDR2 YSYEKL. There are 18 residues in the CDR3.

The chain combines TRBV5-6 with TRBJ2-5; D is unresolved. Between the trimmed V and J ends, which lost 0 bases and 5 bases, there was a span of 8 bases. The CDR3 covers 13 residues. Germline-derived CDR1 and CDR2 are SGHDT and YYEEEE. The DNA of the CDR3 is TGTGCCAGCAGCTTGGGAGGTGGGGAGACCCAGTACTTC. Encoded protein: CASSLGGGETQYF.

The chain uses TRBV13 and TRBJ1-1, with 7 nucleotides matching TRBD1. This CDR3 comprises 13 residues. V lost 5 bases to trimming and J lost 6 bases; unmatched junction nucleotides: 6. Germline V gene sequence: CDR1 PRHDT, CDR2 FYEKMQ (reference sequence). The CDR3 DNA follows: TGTGCCAGCAGCCTACAGGGGTGGGCTGAAGCTTTCTTT. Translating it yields CASSLQGWAEAFF.

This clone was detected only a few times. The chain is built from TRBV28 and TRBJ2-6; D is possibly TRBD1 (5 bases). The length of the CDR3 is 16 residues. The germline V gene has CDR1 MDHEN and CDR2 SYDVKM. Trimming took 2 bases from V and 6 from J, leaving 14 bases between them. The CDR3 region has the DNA TGTGCCAGCAGTTTAGGGGCCCCGCGGAAGGCCAACGTCCTGACTTTC. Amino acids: CASSLGAPRKANVLTF.

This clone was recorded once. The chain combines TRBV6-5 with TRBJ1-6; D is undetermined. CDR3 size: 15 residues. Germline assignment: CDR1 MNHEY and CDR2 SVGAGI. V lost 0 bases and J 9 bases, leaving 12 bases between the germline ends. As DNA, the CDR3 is TGTGCCAGCAGTTACTCGAGGGCGGCCCTTTCACCCCTCCACTTT. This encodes CASSYSRAALSPLHF.

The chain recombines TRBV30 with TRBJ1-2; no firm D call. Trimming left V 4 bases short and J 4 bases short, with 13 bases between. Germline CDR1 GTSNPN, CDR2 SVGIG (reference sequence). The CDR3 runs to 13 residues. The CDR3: CAWTVTQFYGYTF. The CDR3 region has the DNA TGTGCCTGGACCGTAACACAGTTCTATGGCTACACCTTC. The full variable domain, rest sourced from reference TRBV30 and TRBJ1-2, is SQTIHQWPATLVQPVGSPLSLECTVEGTSNPNLYWYRQAAGRGLQLLFYSVGIGQISSEVPQNLSASRPQDRQFILSSKKLLLSDSGFYLCAWTVTQFYGYTFGSGTRLTVV.

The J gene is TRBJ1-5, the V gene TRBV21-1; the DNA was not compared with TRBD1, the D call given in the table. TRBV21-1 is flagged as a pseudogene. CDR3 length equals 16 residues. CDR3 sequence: CASSKVGPCSNQPQHF. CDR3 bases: TGTGCCAGCAGCAAAGTTGGCCCGTGTAGCAATCAGCCCCAGCATTTT.

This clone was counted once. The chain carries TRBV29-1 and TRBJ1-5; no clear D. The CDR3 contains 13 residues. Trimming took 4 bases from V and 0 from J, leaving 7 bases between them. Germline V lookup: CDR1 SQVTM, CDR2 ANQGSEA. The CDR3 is CSVVASSNQPQHF. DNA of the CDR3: TGCAGCGTTGTCGCCAGTAGCAATCAGCCCCAGCATTTT.

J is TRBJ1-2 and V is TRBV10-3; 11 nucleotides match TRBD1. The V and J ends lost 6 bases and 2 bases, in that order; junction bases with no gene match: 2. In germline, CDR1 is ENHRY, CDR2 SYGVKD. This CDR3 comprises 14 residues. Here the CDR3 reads CAIRGDRGNYGYTF. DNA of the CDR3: TGTGCCATCAGAGGGGACAGGGGGAACTATGGCTACACCTTC.

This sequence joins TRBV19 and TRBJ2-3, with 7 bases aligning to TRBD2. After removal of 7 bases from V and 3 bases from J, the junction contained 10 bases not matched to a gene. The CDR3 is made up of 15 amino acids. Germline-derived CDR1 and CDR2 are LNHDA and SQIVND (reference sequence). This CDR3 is CASTPVGGGTDTQYF. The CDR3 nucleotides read TGTGCCAGTACCCCTGTTGGGGGAGGGACAGATACGCAGTATTTT.

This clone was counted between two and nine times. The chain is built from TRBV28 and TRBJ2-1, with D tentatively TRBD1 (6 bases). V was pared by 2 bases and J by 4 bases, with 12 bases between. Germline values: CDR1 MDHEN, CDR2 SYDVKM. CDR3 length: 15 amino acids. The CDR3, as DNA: TGTGCCAGCAGTTTAGGGGGCAGCCCTTACAATGAGCAGTTCTTC. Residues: CASSLGGSPYNEQFF.